The source of this T cell receptor beta chain is a study of T cell repertoires in cytomegalovirus infection. This clonotype was counted many times. No antigen is known for it. General observations from the study: HLA-C-restricted TCR beta clonotypes specific for CMV led the ex vivo response.

Germline values: CDR1 LGHNT, CDR2 FRNRAP. The CDR3 contains 12 residues. Trimming took 4 bases from V and 15 from J; bases not matched to a gene: 8. TCRdb itself ran the reads through MiXCR, one entry per CDR3 protein. The sample holds approximately 990,000 distinct CDR3 sequences, 25% to 40% seen once. Sequencing was performed on cultured CD8+ T cells from PBMCs, taken from culture after CMV antigen stimulation. The sequence came from a human donor in good health (CMV status not recorded). Some clones in this sample may be carry-over from other donors' samples. This chain joins TRBV12-5 and TRBJ2-1; 8 bases fit TRBD2. CDR3 in amino acids: CASGSLAGGRFF. In DNA, the CDR3 is TGTGCTAGTGGTTCCTTGGCGGGGGGCCGGTTCTTC.